This T cell receptor (beta chain) was documented in a study of T-cell memory formation after mild COVID-19 (dated by TCRdb to the early 2020s). Study-wide context: TCR sequence clusters from the two donors were found to be largely donor specific. Longitudinal TCRalpha and TCRbeta repertoire sequencing tracked T-cell clones expanding and contracting after mild COVID-19 in two donors. Two young, previously healthy adult volunteers, one female and one male, were included in the cohort. What the research found in general, with its limitations: Some responding clones were detected in pre-infection memory, which suggested that pre-existing cross-reactive memory T cells had joined the SARS-CoV-2 response. Clones contracting from day 15 to 85 had balanced CD4/CD8 phenotypes, while a second wave expanding from day 15 to 37 was biased towards CD4+. The study included only a couple of mild cases, and larger cohorts that include severe cases with pre-infection samples were judged to be necessary. Contracting CD4+ clones were found mainly in CM and EM memory subsets, while CD8+ clones were enriched in EMRA. Whether the second-wave clones peaking on day 37 were SARS-CoV-2 specific was not confirmed.

Comment on this clonotype: It has no known antigen specificity. There are no base qualities to consult, and no much larger clone falls within one base.

Reads for this sample came from an Illumina NovaSeq 6000. Using 5'RACE with constant-segment primers, TCRalpha and TCRbeta cDNA libraries were constructed, with sample barcodes and unique molecular identifiers added in the process. RNA was extracted from every sample with Trizol reagent. Library amplification was performed in two PCR steps, and a second sample barcode and Illumina TruSeq adapters were introduced in the second step. Libraries were sequenced on an Illumina NovaSeq with 2 x 150 bp paired-end reads. The original pipeline was this. The reads were demultiplexed and collapsed into UMI-guided consensus sequences using migec v1.2.7. Using mixcr v2.1.11, the UMI consensuses were aligned to TRA and TRB V and J templates and assembled into clonotypes. Clonotypes were classified as expanded or contracted when called significant by both edgeR and NoisET, with noise models trained on biological replicates. For edgeR calls, the cutoffs were a false discovery rate-adjusted p below 0.01 and a log2 fold-change threshold of 1. As an exploratory analysis of dynamics, max-normalized trajectories of the 1000 most abundant clonotypes were examined with PCA combined with hierarchical clustering. Separately sequenced CD4+ and CD8+ repertoires were used to assign a CD4 or CD8 phenotype to each responding clone. Through fastp at Q25 and MiXCR, TCRdb rebuilt clones from the public reads, retaining in-frame beta chains. Each entry is one CDR3 protein sequence, shown with its most common DNA and genes. V and J calls and clone size were set by TCRdb, not the authors. The sample has roughly 400,000 distinct CDR3 sequences on record, roughly 15% of them singletons. The ten biggest clones cover 20% to 25% of the sample.

Ficoll-Paque density gradient centrifugation was used to isolate PBMCs. V was cut back by 5 bases and J by 5 bases, leaving a gap of 19 bases between them. CDR1 and CDR2 are read off the germline V gene (reference sequence) as SEHNR and FQNEAQ. Counted from cysteine to phenylalanine, this CDR3 has 15 amino acids. Only the CDR3 DNA is retained, 45 bases long and in frame from the first base. The chain uses TRBV7-9 and TRBJ2-7; TRBD2 is perhaps the D gene, given 5 matching bases. The clonotype was recovered from a man aged 18 to 30 who had mild COVID-19 (a few samples of this study predate the infection). The sample titles of this study are shuffled in the database, so cell type and time point are left out; the donor was told from shared clones. Specimen: PBMCs or a T cell subset sorted from them (not recorded which). The bases are TGTGCCAGCAGCCCCGGCGGAGCGGCTCCTGACGAGCAGTACTTC. Translated, this is CASSPGGAAPDEQYF. This CDR3, with the reference TRBV7-9 and TRBJ2-7 proteins standing in past its ends, gives the full variable domain DTGVSQNPRHKITKRGQNVTFRCDPISEHNRLYWYRQTLGQGPEFLTYFQNEAQLEKSRLLSDRFSAERPKGSFSTLEIQRTEQGDSAMYLCASSPGGAAPDEQYFGPGTRLTVT.